The 7 T cell receptor beta chains below were found in one sample sequenced in a study of beta chain features in type 1 diabetes. What was sequenced were expressed TCRB transcripts, since all of the isolated RNA had been reverse transcribed. TCRdb's copy holds only in-frame clones and misses some; the assay was immunoSEQ multiplex PCR. The sample yields about 220,000 clones, 9.5% to 13% seen once. Sequencing used central memory CD4+ T cells from blood. These receptors were taken from a man between 18 and 35 years old in good health.

In its sample, this clone was seen a few times. A read error is likely here: a far larger clone is one base away. This chain links TRBV29-1 with TRBJ2-5; D gene ambiguous. The V gene's germline CDR1 is SQVTM and CDR2 ANQGSEA. The V end lost 4 bases, the J end lost 2 bases, and 8 bases lay between the germline ends. The CDR3 contains 12 residues. For the CDR3, the DNA is TGCAGCGTTGGGTACGTACAAGAGACCCAGTACTTC. Amino acid sequence: CSVGYVQETQYF.

The table lists this clone with a few counts. This chain joins TRBV30 and TRBJ1-1; D unclear. V was clipped by 0 bases and J by 1 base, with 6 bases between them. The CDR3 spans 13 residues. Per the germline V gene, CDR1 is GTSNPN and CDR2 is SVGIG (reference sequence). The CDR3 loop reads CAWSVLGNTEAFF. Written as DNA, the CDR3 is TGTGCCTGGAGTGTCCTGGGGAACACTGAAGCTTTCTTT. The whole variable domain, filled in from reference TRBV30 and TRBJ1-1, reads SQTIHQWPATLVQPVGSPLSLECTVEGTSNPNLYWYRQAAGRGLQLLFYSVGIGQISSEVPQNLSASRPQDRQFILSSKKLLLSDSGFYLCAWSVLGNTEAFFGQGTRLTVV.

About this clone: A read error may produce the germline difference seen at one junction end. The V gene is TRBV30, the J gene TRBJ2-3; a possible D gene is TRBD2 (5 bases). The germline gives CDR1 GTSNPN, CDR2 SVGIG (reference sequence). This CDR3 comprises 11 residues. For the CDR3, the DNA is TGTGCCGGGAGTTTCCCAGATACGCAGTATTTT. This codes for CAGSFPDTQYF.

This clone was observed at least ten times. The chain has TRBV6-1 and TRBJ2-1; D gene uncertain. The CDR3 sequence is 12 residues long. With 6 bases removed from V and 10 bases from J, the gap between germline ends came to 13 bases. Germline CDR1 reads MNHNS; CDR2 reads SASEGT. In DNA, the CDR3 is TGTGCCAGCAGGTTAGTCGTTGGCGAGCAGTTCTTC. Residues: CASRLVVGEQFF.

The chain is built from TRBV5-6 and TRBJ2-5; D may correspond to TRBD1 or TRBD2 (5 bases each). In germline, CDR1 is SGHDT, CDR2 YYEEEE. The CDR3 runs to 15 residues. V lost 4 bases and J 2 bases, leaving 15 bases between the germline ends. The DNA for the CDR3 is TGTGCCAGCAGCCGGTTGGGACGGCGACAAGAGACCCAGTACTTC. Amino acid sequence: CASSRLGRRQETQYF.

This clone has more than one count but fewer than ten. J is TRBJ2-1 and V is TRBV4-3; D is unresolved. V lost 4 bases and J lost 2, with 12 bases in between. From germline, CDR1 is LGHNA and CDR2 YSLEER. CDR3 length: 15 amino acids. CDR3 loop: CASSPEPGPYNEQFF. DNA for the CDR3: TGCGCCAGCAGCCCCGAGCCGGGCCCCTACAATGAGCAGTTCTTC.

The chain uses TRBV4-3 and TRBJ2-1; TRBD1 aligns across 9 bases. In germline, CDR1 is LGHNA, CDR2 YSLEER. The CDR3 has 15 residues. V was pared by 4 bases and J by 3 bases, with 4 bases of the junction left unmatched. This chain's CDR3 is CASSRTGGGYNEQFF. CDR3 DNA: TGCGCCAGCAGCCGCACAGGGGGCGGCTACAATGAGCAGTTCTTC.